This passage covers 4 T cell receptor beta chains from one sample sequenced in a study of spatial heterogeneity in lung cancer. Study observations and caveats: Tumor mutation count correlated with how many alpha and beta TCRs expanded intratumorally.

Time point meaning: sample taken at primary tumor resection. No antigen has been assigned to these receptors. TCRdb re-derived calls from the 5' RACE reads in MiXCR, one entry per CDR3 protein. The sample consists of about 3,300 distinct CDR3 sequences, roughly 15% of them appearing once. Here the sequenced sample was lung tumor tissue, taken at surgery. These receptors were taken from a male donor with early-stage non-small cell lung cancer.

This clonotype rates as medium-sized. The chain joins TRBV28 to TRBJ2-7; 10 nucleotides match TRBD1. Trimming removed 2 bases from V and 2 bases from J; junction bases left unmatched: 12. The CDR3 runs 18 residues. The germline gives CDR1 MDHEN, CDR2 SYDVKM. The CDR3 nucleotides are TGTGCCAGCAGTTTAATTTTGGGGACAGGGGTCGCAACCTACGAGCAGTACTTC. Its protein product is CASSLILGTGVATYEQYF.

This chain joins TRBV5-4 and TRBJ2-1; the D gene is possibly TRBD1 (6 bases). The CDR3 spans 13 residues. V shed 5 bases and J shed 7 bases, with 13 bases lying between them. CDR1 is SGHNT, CDR2 YYREEE, per germline (reference sequence). The CDR3 sequence is CASRKNRENEQFF. In nucleotides, the CDR3 is TGTGCCAGCAGGAAAAACAGGGAAAATGAGCAGTTCTTC.

The chain joins TRBV4-1 to TRBJ1-4; D may be TRBD1 (5 bases). This CDR3 comprises 15 residues. Germline-derived CDR1 and CDR2 are MGHRA and YSYEKL. Trimming shortened V by 2 bases and J by 4 bases, and 11 bases separated the two germline ends. The CDR3 coding sequence is TGCGCCAGCAGCCAAACGGAGGGGATTAATGAAAAACTGTTTTTT. It encodes CASSQTEGINEKLFF.

With respect to this clonotype: This could be a read error, since a much larger clone is one nucleotide away. This rearrangement joins TRBV6-5 to TRBJ2-5, with 8 nucleotides matching TRBD2. Germline V gene lookup returns CDR1 MNHEY and CDR2 SVGAGI. There are 16 residues in the CDR3. The CDR3 spells CASSSLGRGGQETRYF. DNA for the CDR3: TGTGCCAGCAGTTCCCTCGGGAGGGGCGGACAAGAGACCCGGTACTTC.